The rows below give T cell receptor beta chains drawn from one sample of a study of blood T cell repertoires in COVID-19. Sequenced by immunoSEQ multiplex PCR; TCRdb stores in-frame clones only, minus some. The table shows about 76,000 clones, with 86% occurring only once. The material sequenced was peripheral blood. Receptor source: a human donor in a cohort sampled during active COVID-19. CDR3s include the opening cysteine and the closing phenylalanine or tryptophan. The order of the fields is D gene, J gene, V gene, clone size, CDR3 DNA, CDR3 protein. D genes are given only for firm matches. Some rows mark clone size as missing; the rest say once, few, many or name a class of expanded clone.

>TRBD2|TRBJ2-2|TRBV7-2|-
TGTGCCAGCAGCCTCGCAGCGGGAGGGAACACCGGGGAGCTGTTTTTT
CASSLAAGGNTGELFF
>-|TRBJ2-3|TRBV5-4|-
TGTGCCAGCAGCTTTCAGGGGATGATAGATACGCAGTATTTT
CASSFQGMIDTQYF
>-|TRBJ2-7|TRBV28|-
TGTGCCAGCAGTTCCGCCTCGGGAGTCTCCTACGAGCAGTACTTC
CASSSASGVSYEQYF
>TRBD1|TRBJ1-2|TRBV28|-
TGTGCCAGCAGTTTCGGGGGTGAGATTGTGGGCAGGGGGAACTATGGCTACACCTTC
CASSFGGEIVGRGNYGYTF
>TRBD1|TRBJ2-7|TRBV24-1|-
TGTGCCACCAGTGATCCCGGACAGGGGAGCTCCTACGAGCAGTACTTC
CATSDPGQGSSYEQYF
>TRBD2|TRBJ2-1|TRBV9|-
TGTGCCAGCAGCGCCGGTCTGACGGCTAGCGGGGGGAGTGAGCAGTTCTTC
CASSAGLTASGGSEQFF
>-|TRBJ2-3|TRBV28|-
TGTGCCAGCAGTCTCAGTCAATTCACAGATACGCAGTATTTT
CASSLSQFTDTQYF
>-|TRBJ2-3|TRBV5-1|-
TGCGCCAGCAGCTTGGGAAATCCAGCAGATACGCAGTATTTT
CASSLGNPADTQYF
>TRBD1|TRBJ1-5|TRBV4-1|-
TGCGCCAGCAGCCAGGGACAGGGGGCTGGCAATCAGCCCCAGCATTTT
CASSQGQGAGNQPQHF
>-|TRBJ1-3|TRBV2|-
TGTGCCAGCATGATACAGGGTACTGGAAACACCATATATTTT
CASMIQGTGNTIYF
>-|TRBJ2-3|TRBV10-1|-
TGCGCCAGCAGTGCAGGGAACACAGATACGCAGTATTTT
CASSAGNTDTQYF
>-|TRBJ1-6|TRBV7-2|once
TGTGCCAGCAGCGAATCGGTTGGCGGGACTTCACCCCTCCACTTT
CASSESVGGTSPLHF
>TRBD1|TRBJ1-6|TRBV5-6|-
TGTGCCAGCAGCTTAGGACAGGGGGACAATTCACCCCTCCACTTT
CASSLGQGDNSPLHF
>-|TRBJ2-5|TRBV5-1|-
TGCGCCAGCAGCGCCTCGGGGGAGACCCAGTACTTC
CASSASGETQYF
>TRBD2|TRBJ2-1|TRBV24-1|-
TGTGCCACCAGTCAGGTTCGGGAGGGCCGAAATGAGCAGTTCTTC
CATSQVREGRNEQFF
>TRBD2|TRBJ2-1|TRBV7-7|-
TGTGCTAGCAGCTTGGGACTAGCGTACGATGAGCAGTTCTTC
CASSLGLAYDEQFF
>-|TRBJ1-2|TRBV4-2|-
TGTGCCAGCAGCCAAGATATTGGGGGCAATGGCTACACCTTC
CASSQDIGGNGYTF
>-|TRBJ1-4|TRBV18|-
TGTGCCAGCTCACCACGCACAGGATTTAATGAAAAACTGTTTTTT
CASSPRTGFNEKLFF
>-|TRBJ1-1|TRBV6-6|-
TGTGCCAGCAGTTATCAGAACACTGAAGCTTTCTTT
CASSYQNTEAFF
>-|TRBJ2-2|TRBV5-1|-
TGCGCCAGCAGCTTGGACTTTTACACCGGGGAGCTGTTTTTT
CASSLDFYTGELFF
>-|TRBJ1-4|TRBV7-3|once
TGTGCCAGCAGCTCCCGCATCGGGGAAAAACTGTTTTTT
CASSSRIGEKLFF
>-|TRBJ2-5|TRBV5-8|once
TGTGCCAGCAGCCCCCTAGCCGAGACCCAGTACTTC
CASSPLAETQYF
>-|TRBJ2-1|TRBV5-1|-
TGCGCCAGCAGCCCTGGGGCACGACGGTATGAGCAGTTCTTC
CASSPGARRYEQFF
>-|TRBJ2-2|TRBV9|-
TGTGCCAGCAGCGTAAAGTACGGGAGCGGGACCGGGGAGCTGTTTTTT
CASSVKYGSGTGELFF
>TRBD2|TRBJ2-5|TRBV28|-
TGTGCCAGCAGTTTACCAGCGGGGGGCCAAGAGACCCAGTACTTC
CASSLPAGGQETQYF
>TRBD1|TRBJ1-2|TRBV11-1|-
TGTGCCAGCAGCACAGGACAGGCCATAGGCGGCTACACCTTC
CASSTGQAIGGYTF
>TRBD2|TRBJ2-3|TRBV28|once
TGTGCCAGCAGTTTATTAGCTAGCGGGAATCCCACAGATACGCAGTATTTT
CASSLLASGNPTDTQYF
>-|TRBJ1-1|TRBV5-1|-
TGCGCCAGCAGCTTCGGACAGACAAACACTGAAGCTTTCTTT
CASSFGQTNTEAFF
>-|TRBJ2-7|TRBV21-1|-
TGTGCCAGCAGCAAAGCCCCCCGTACAGGATTCTTACCCTACGAGCAGTACTTC
CASSKAPRTGFLPYEQYF
>TRBD1|TRBJ2-1|TRBV6-4|-
TGTGCCAGCAGTGTAGGGGGCCACGGCTCCTACAATGAGCAGTTCTTC
CASSVGGHGSYNEQFF
>-|TRBJ1-5|TRBV28|once
TGTGCCAGCAGAATGAGTAGCAATCAGCCCCAGCATTTT
CASRMSSNQPQHF
>TRBD1|TRBJ2-1|TRBV10-3|-
TGTGCCATCAGTGACTCAGGGGGCGGGAATGAGCAGTTCTTC
CAISDSGGGNEQFF
>TRBD1|TRBJ2-6|TRBV5-1|-
TGCGCCAGCAGCTCGGGACAGGGATTTAACTCTGGGGCCAACGTCCTGACTTTC
CASSSGQGFNSGANVLTF
>TRBD1|TRBJ1-5|TRBV28|few
TGTGCCAGCAGTTTTCCGGGACAGGGGTTCAATCAGCCCCAGCATTTT
CASSFPGQGFNQPQHF
>TRBD1|TRBJ2-7|TRBV5-6|-
TGTGCCAGCCACACAGGGACAGAGAACTACGAGCAGTACTTC
CASHTGTENYEQYF
>TRBD1|TRBJ2-5|TRBV7-3|once
TGTGCCAGCAGCACTGGGACAGCAGAGACCCAGTACTTC
CASSTGTAETQYF
>-|TRBJ2-2|TRBV6-5|-
TGTGCCAGCACCCGATCCGCGAGCACCGGGGAGCTGTTTTTT
CASTRSASTGELFF
>TRBD2|TRBJ2-7|TRBV28|-
TGTGCCAGCAGTTTAGTCGGCGGGAGGGTCAGGCGCGAGCAGTACTTC
CASSLVGGRVRREQYF